This T cell receptor beta chain was obtained from a study of shared clonotypes between healthy human individuals. Germline CDR1 is MNHEY and CDR2 is SMNVEV (reference sequence). The CDR3 runs to 16 residues. V was cut by 7 bases and J by 1 base, with 19 bases left in between. Naivety among CD8 cells was defined by CD45RO negativity and positive CCR7 selection, thereby excluding terminally differentiated effector memory CD45RA+ cells. This clone was picked up one time. Antigen unknown. Clones were sequenced by immunoSEQ multiplex PCR, and TCRdb holds only the in-frame ones, with some missing. The sample includes about 2.1 million clones, about 93% of them seen just once. Study observations and caveats: Naive CD4 clonotype sharing across a handful of donors was about 5%.

The gene calls are TRBV27 and TRBJ1-1; no reliable D call. This sequence was found in a man aged 18 to 30 in good health. Some clones in this sample may be carry-over from other donors' samples. Material for sequencing was naive CD8+ T cells from PBMCs. The CDR3 sequence: CASTNPPNGRNTEAFF. The CDR3 DNA sequence: TGTGCCAGCACAAACCCTCCTAATGGGAGGAACACTGAAGCTTTCTTT.